This T cell receptor (beta chain) was sequenced during a study of blood T cell repertoires in COVID-19. Profiled with immunoSEQ multiplex PCR; TCRdb holds only in-frame clones, not every one. The table has more than 300,000 clones, 90% to 95% seen once. Trimming shortened V by 7 bases and J by 6 bases, and 17 bases separated the two germline ends. Per germline, CDR1 MNHEY and CDR2 SVGEGT. The CDR3 consists of 14 residues. Donors were grouped by their self-reported clinical history. It was within 2 weeks before study entry that exposed participants met a COVID-19 case. The sample comprised PBMCs or T cells enriched from blood (not recorded which). This sequence joins TRBV6-2 or TRBV6-3 and TRBJ2-3; tentative D call: TRBD2 (7 bases). The sequence was obtained from a woman in her twenties or thirties who had been exposed to COVID-19. The chain's CDR3 is CASIPRRGPDTQYF. The CDR3 coding sequence is TGTGCCAGCATCCCCAGGCGGGGGCCTGATACGCAGTATTTT.